This T cell receptor beta chain was identified during a study of blood T cell repertoires in COVID-19. The CDR3 runs to 14 residues. Assay: immunoSEQ multiplex PCR; the TCRdb copy retains only in-frame clones and omits some. The sample records some 270,000 clones, over 85% being singletons. The V call is TRBV21-1, the J call TRBJ2-1; the table's D call of TRBD2 was not tested on the DNA. TRBV21-1 is a pseudogene. The clonotype comes from a woman aged 60-75 years who had recovered from COVID-19. Sequenced: PBMCs or T cells enriched from blood (not recorded which). CDR3 protein: CASSKGGPGNEQFF. The CDR3 nucleotides read TGTGCCAGCAGCAAGGGAGGACCGGGAAATGAGCAGTTCTTC.